These 16 T cell receptor beta chains were sequenced from one sample in a study of blood T cell repertoires in COVID-19. Assay used: immunoSEQ multiplex PCR; TCRdb lists only in-frame clones, some missing. This table has approximately 35,000 clones, about four fifths appearing once. Source material: peripheral blood. The receptors here all came from a man older than 75 with acute or convalescent COVID-19.

The chain uses TRBV27 and TRBJ1-5, with D unresolved. CDR1 is MNHEY and CDR2 is SMNVEV in the germline V gene (reference sequence). This CDR3 is built from 14 residues. Trimming stripped 6 bases from V and 6 bases from J, with 15 bases between. As DNA, the CDR3 is TGTGCCAGCAGGGTGCGCGGGGAAGGTCAGCCCCAGCATTTT. It translates to CASRVRGEGQPQHF.

The V and J genes are TRBV5-6 and TRBJ1-5; 7 bases agree with TRBD1. V was clipped by 4 bases and J by 6 bases; unmatched bases: 13. Germline CDR1 SGHDT, CDR2 YYEEEE. The CDR3 sequence is 16 residues long. CDR3 protein: CASSRRTGGSVQPQHF. The CDR3, as DNA: TGTGCCAGCAGCCGGAGGACAGGTGGGTCGGTTCAGCCCCAGCATTTT.

The chain uses TRBV6-5 and TRBJ2-1; TRBD1 is a possible D gene (6 bases). Germline CDR1 and CDR2: MNHEY and SVGAGI. The CDR3 totals 12 residues. V dropped 6 bases and J dropped 8 bases, with 11 bases sitting between them. The DNA for the CDR3 is TGTGCCAGCAGGCCCACAGGGCATGAGCAGTTCTTC. Amino acid sequence: CASRPTGHEQFF.

The chain has TRBV7-9 and TRBJ2-7; D unresolved. V was clipped by 3 bases and J by 3 bases, with 6 bases between them. This CDR3 comprises 12 residues. Germline assignment: CDR1 SEHNR and CDR2 FQNEAQ (reference sequence). This chain's CDR3 is CASSFDIYEQYF. CDR3 nucleotides: TGTGCCAGCAGCTTCGACATCTACGAGCAGTACTTC.

Here the CDR3 DNA reads TGTGCCAGCAGTCCCACCGGGCCGTCCGGGACAGGCTCCCGGGCCCAGTACTTC. Amino acids: CASSPTGPSGTGSRAQYF. This chain connects TRBV2 to TRBJ2-5; the match to TRBD1 covers 8 bases. Germline CDR1 is SNHLY and CDR2 is FYNNEI. The CDR3 has 18 amino acids. Trimming removed 5 bases from V and 9 bases from J; junction bases left unmatched: 23.

The rearrangement joins TRBV7-3 to TRBJ2-5; D remains ambiguous. Looked up from germline, CDR1 is SGHTA and CDR2 is FQGTGA. This CDR3 region has 15 residues. V was trimmed by 6 bases and J by 4 bases, leaving 18 bases between them. The CDR3, as DNA: TGTGCCAGCAGGCTCGGCCCGAGGTTAGGAGAGACCCAGTACTTC. It specifies CASRLGPRLGETQYF.

This clone was seen only once. The chain is built from TRBV14 and TRBJ2-1, with 9 bases fitting TRBD2. J gave up 7 bases and V 0 bases, and 10 bases lay outside the gene matches. Looked up from germline, CDR1 is SGHDN and CDR2 is FVKESK. The CDR3 loop spans 17 amino acids. The CDR3 bases are TGTGCCAGCAGCCAAGATCGGGGTGCGGGGGGGATGAATGAGCAGTTCTTC. Its translation: CASSQDRGAGGMNEQFF. The whole variable domain, remainder taken from reference TRBV14 and TRBJ2-1, is EAGVTQFPSHSVIEKGQTVTLRCDPISGHDNLYWYRRVMGKEIKFLLHFVKESKQDESGMPNNRFLAERTGGTYSTLKVQPAELEDSGVYFCASSQDRGAGGMNEQFFGPGTRLTVL.

The chain links TRBV7-9 to TRBJ2-1; 12 nucleotides line up with TRBD2. Germline trimming cut 4 bases from V and 0 bases from J; bases unmatched to any gene: 4. Germline V gene sequence: CDR1 SEHNR, CDR2 FQNEAQ (reference sequence). The CDR3 sequence is 17 residues long. The CDR3 sequence is CASSSTSGGVSYNEQFF. CDR3 DNA: TGTGCCAGCAGCTCGACTAGCGGGGGCGTCTCCTACAATGAGCAGTTCTTC.

This rearrangement joins TRBV5-1 to TRBJ2-5; 7 positions match TRBD1. J lost 2 bases, V lost 7 bases, and 5 bases had no gene match. This CDR3 is 13 amino acids long. Germline CDR1 SGHRS, CDR2 YFSETQ. Here the CDR3 reads CASRPGQQETQYF. The CDR3 region has the DNA TGCGCCAGCCGACCGGGACAGCAAGAGACCCAGTACTTC.

This chain connects TRBV7-2 to TRBJ1-1, with a possible D match to TRBD1 (5 bases). CDR3 length equals 18 residues. Germline CDR1 SGHTA, CDR2 FQGNSA. With 0 bases removed from V and 3 bases from J, the gap between germline ends came to 20 bases. DNA for the CDR3: TGTGCCAGCAGCTTAGCCGGCCAGGGATACAACCAGGACACTGAAGCTTTCTTT. It translates to CASSLAGQGYNQDTEAFF.

This chain connects TRBV5-4 to TRBJ2-7; no definite D call. V gave up 4 bases and J gave up 4 bases, with 12 bases separating them. CDR1 is SGHNT, CDR2 YYREEE, per germline (reference sequence). The CDR3 covers 13 residues. CDR3 loop: CASSDASSYEQYF. The CDR3 region has the DNA TGTGCCAGCAGCGATGCGAGTAGTTACGAGCAGTACTTC.

V and J are TRBV5-6 and TRBJ1-1; 7 nucleotides agree with TRBD1. The CDR3 spans 15 residues. The germline CDR1 and CDR2 sequences are SGHDT and YYEEEE. Trimming at V came to 4 bases and at J to 3 bases, leaving 9 bases not matched to a gene. The DNA for the CDR3 is TGTGCCAGCAGCCGACTCGGGACAGATTACACTGAAGCTTTCTTT. Its translation: CASSRLGTDYTEAFF.

The chain uses TRBV4-2 and TRBJ2-6, with D uncertain. The CDR3 consists of 16 residues. Germline V gene sequence: CDR1 LGHNA, CDR2 YNFKEQ. V dropped 2 bases and J dropped 3 bases, with 11 bases sitting between them. The CDR3 nucleotides read TGTGCCAGCAGCCAAACGGCGGTCGGTGGGGCCAACGTCCTGACTTTC. Amino acid sequence: CASSQTAVGGANVLTF.

The V gene is TRBV5-1, the J gene TRBJ1-6; no firm D call. Germline V CDR1 and CDR2: SGHRS, YFSETQ. V lost 0 bases to trimming and J lost 5 bases, with 9 bases between them. The CDR3 sequence is 15 residues long. CDR3 sequence reads: CASSLERTNNSPLHF. CDR3 sequence (DNA): TGCGCCAGCAGCTTGGAACGGACTAATAATTCACCCCTCCACTTT. The complete variable domain, with remaining parts taken from reference TRBV5-1 and TRBJ1-6, reads KAGVTQTPRYLIKTRGQQVTLSCSPISGHRSVSWYQQTPGQGLQFLFEYFSETQRNKGNFPGRFSGRQFSNSRSEMNVSTLELGDSALYLCASSLERTNNSPLHFGNGTRLTVT.

The rearrangement links TRBV9 to TRBJ2-3, with D tentatively TRBD1 (5 bases). Deletions cut 3 bases from V and 6 bases from J, with 20 bases between. CDR1 SGDLS and CDR2 YYNGEE come from the germline V gene. CDR3 size: 16 residues. The CDR3 bases are TGTGCCAGCAGCGGAGCGAATCAGGGTTTCAGGGATACGCAGTATTTT. Protein: CASSGANQGFRDTQYF.

The chain couples TRBV5-1 to TRBJ2-2, with TRBD1 matching over 7 bases. Germline loops: CDR1 SGHRS, CDR2 YFSETQ. The CDR3 sequence is 14 residues long. V dropped 4 bases and J dropped 5; count of bases not matched to a gene: 5. The CDR3 protein is CASSRDSSTGELFF. Written as DNA, the CDR3 is TGCGCCAGCAGCCGGGACAGCTCTACCGGGGAGCTGTTTTTT.